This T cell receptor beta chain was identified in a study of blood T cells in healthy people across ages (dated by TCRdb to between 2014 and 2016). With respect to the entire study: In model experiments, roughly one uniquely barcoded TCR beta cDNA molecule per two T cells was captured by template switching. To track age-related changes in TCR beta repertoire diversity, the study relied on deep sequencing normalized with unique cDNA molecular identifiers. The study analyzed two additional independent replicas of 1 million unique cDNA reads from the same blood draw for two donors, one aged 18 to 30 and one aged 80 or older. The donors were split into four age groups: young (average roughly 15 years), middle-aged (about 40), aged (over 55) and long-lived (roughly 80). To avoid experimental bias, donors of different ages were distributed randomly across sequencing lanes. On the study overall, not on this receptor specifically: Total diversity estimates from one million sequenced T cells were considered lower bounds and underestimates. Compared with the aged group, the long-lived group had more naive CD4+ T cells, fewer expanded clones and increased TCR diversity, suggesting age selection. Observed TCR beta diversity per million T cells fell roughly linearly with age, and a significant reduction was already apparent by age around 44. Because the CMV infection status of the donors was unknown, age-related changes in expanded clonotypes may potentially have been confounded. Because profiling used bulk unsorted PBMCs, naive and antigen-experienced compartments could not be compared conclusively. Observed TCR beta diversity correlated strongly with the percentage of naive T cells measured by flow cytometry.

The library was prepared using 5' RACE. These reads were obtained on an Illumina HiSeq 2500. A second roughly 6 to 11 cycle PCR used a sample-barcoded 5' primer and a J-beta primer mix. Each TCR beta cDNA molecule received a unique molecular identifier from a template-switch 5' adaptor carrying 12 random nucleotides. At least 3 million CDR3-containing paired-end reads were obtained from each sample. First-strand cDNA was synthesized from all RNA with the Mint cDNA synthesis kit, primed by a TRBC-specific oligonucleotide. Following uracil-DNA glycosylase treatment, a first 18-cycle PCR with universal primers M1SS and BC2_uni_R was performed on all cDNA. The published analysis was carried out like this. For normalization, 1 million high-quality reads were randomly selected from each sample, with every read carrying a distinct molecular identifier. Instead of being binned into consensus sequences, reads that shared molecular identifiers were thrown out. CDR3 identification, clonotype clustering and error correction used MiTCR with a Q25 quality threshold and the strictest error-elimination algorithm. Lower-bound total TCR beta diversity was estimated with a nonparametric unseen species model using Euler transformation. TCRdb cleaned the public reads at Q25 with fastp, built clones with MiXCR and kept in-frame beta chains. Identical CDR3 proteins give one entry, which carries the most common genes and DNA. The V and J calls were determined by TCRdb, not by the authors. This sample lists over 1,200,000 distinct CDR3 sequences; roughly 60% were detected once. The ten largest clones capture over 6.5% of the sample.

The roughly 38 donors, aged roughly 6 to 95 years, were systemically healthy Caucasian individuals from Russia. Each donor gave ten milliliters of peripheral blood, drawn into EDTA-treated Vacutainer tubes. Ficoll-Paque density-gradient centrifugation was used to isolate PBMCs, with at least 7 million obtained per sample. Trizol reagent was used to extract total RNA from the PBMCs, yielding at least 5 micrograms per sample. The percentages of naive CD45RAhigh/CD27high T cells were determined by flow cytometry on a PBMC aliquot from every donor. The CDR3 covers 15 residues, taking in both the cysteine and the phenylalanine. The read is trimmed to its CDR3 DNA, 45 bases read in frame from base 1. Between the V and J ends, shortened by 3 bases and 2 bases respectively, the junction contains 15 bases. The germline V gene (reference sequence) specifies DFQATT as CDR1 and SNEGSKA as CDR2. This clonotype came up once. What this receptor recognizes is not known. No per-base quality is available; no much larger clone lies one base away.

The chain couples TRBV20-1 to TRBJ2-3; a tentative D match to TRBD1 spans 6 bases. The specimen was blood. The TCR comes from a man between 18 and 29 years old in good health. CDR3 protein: CSASYAPGDTDTQYF. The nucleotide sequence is TGCAGTGCTAGTTACGCCCCAGGGGACACAGATACGCAGTATTTT.